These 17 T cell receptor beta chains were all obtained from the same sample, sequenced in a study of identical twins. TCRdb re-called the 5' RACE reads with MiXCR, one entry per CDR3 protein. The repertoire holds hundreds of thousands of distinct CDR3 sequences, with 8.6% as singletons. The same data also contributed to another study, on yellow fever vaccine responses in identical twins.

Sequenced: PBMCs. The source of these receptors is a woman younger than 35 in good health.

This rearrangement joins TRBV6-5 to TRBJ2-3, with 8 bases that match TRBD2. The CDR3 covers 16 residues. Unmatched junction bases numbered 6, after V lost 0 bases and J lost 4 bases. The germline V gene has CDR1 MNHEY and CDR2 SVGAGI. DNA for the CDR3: TGTGCCAGCAGTTACTCGCCGGCGGGAGGTTCAGATACGCAGTATTTT. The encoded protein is CASSYSPAGGSDTQYF.

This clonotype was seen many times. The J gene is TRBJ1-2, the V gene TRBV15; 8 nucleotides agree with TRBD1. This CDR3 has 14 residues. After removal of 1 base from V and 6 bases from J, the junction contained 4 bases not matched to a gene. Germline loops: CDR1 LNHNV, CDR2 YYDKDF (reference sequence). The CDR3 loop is CATSRGGQGDGYTF. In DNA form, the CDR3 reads TGTGCCACCAGCAGAGGCGGACAGGGAGATGGCTACACCTTC.

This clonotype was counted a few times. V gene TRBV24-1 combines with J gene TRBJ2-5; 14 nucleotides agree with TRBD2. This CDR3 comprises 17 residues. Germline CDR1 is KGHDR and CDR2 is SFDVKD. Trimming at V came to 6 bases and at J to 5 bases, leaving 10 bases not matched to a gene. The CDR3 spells CATSPRGLAGGGETQYF. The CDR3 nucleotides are TGTGCCACCAGTCCAAGAGGACTAGCGGGGGGCGGGGAGACCCAGTACTTC.

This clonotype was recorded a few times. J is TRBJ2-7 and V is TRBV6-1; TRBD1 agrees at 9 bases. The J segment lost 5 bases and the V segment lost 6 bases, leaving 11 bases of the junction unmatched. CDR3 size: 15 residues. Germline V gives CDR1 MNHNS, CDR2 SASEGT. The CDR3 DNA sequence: TGTGCCAGCAGAGGTAGGGACAGGGTTATCAACGAGCAGTACTTC. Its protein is CASRGRDRVINEQYF.

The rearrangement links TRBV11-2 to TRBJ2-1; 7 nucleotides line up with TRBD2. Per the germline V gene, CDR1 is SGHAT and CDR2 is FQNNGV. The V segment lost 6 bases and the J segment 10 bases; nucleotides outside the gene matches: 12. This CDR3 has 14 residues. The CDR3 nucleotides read TGTGCCAGCAGACCGAAATATACTAGCGAAGAGCAGTTCTTC. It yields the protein CASRPKYTSEEQFF.

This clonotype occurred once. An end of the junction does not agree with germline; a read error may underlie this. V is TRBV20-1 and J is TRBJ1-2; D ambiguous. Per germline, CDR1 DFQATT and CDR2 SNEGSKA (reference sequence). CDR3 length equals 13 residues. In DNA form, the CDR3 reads TGCAGTGCTAGAGCGTCAGCTAACTATGGCTTCACCTTC. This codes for CSARASANYGFTF.

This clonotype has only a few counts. CDR3 region: CASSQDAGGPEAFF. As DNA, the CDR3 is TGCGCCAGCAGCCAAGATGCTGGGGGGCCTGAAGCTTTCTTT. V and J are TRBV4-1 and TRBJ1-1; maybe TRBD1 (6 bases). The V gene lost 0 bases and the J gene lost 6 bases, with 11 bases spanning the gap. CDR1 is MGHRA and CDR2 is YSYEKL in the germline V gene. The CDR3 has 14 residues.

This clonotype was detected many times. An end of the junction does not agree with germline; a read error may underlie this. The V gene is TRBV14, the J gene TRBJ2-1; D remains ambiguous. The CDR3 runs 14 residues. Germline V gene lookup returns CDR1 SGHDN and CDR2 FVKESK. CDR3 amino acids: CASSQEVSNNEQFF. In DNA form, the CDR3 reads TGTGCCAGCAGCCAAGAGGTCTCCAACAATGAGCAGTTCTTC.

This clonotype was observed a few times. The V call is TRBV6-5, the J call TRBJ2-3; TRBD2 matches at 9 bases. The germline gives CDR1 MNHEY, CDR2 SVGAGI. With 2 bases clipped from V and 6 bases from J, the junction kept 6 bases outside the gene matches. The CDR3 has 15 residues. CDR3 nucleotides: TGTGCCAGCAGTTACCTTAGCGGGAGAACTGATACGCAGTATTTT. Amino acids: CASSYLSGRTDTQYF.

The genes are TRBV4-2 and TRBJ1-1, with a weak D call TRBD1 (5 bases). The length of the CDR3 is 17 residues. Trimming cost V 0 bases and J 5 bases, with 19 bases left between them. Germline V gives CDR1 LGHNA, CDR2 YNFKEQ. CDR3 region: CASSQDIVGGSGTEAFF. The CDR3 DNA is TGTGCCAGCAGCCAAGATATCGTCGGGGGTTCGGGAACTGAAGCTTTCTTT.

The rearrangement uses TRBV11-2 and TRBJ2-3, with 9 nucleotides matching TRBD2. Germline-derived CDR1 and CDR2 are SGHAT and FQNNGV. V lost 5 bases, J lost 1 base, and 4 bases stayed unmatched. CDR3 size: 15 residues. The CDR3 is CASSDIAGGTDTQYF. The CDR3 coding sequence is TGTGCCAGCAGCGATATAGCGGGGGGCACAGATACGCAGTATTTT.

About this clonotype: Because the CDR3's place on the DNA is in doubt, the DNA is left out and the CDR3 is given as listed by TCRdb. CDR3 sequence: CASSKMSVASGSDETQYF. This sequence joins TRBV21-1 and TRBJ2-5; TRBD2 is the table's D call and was not checked against the DNA. TRBV21-1 is a listed pseudogene. With termini counted, the CDR3 has 18 amino acids.

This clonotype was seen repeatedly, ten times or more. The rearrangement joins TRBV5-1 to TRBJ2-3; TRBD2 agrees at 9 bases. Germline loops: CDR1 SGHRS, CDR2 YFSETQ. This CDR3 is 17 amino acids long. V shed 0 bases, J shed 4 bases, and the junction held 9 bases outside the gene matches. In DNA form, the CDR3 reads TGCGCCAGCAGCTTGGTATCCGGACTAGCGTTTGCAGATACGCAGTATTTT. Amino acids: CASSLVSGLAFADTQYF.

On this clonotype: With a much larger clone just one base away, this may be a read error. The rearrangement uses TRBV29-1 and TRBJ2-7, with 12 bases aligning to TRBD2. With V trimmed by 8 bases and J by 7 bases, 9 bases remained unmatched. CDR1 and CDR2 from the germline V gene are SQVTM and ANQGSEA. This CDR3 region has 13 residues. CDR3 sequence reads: CSIRLLAGGEQYF. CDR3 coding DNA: TGCAGCATCCGGTTACTAGCGGGAGGTGAGCAGTACTTC.

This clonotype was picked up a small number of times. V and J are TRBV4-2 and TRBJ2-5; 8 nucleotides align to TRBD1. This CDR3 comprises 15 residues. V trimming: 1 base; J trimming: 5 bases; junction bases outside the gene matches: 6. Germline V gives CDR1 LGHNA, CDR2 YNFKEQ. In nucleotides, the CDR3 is TGTGCCAGCAGCCAAGTGGACAGGGTTGGGGAGACCCAGTACTTC. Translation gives CASSQVDRVGETQYF.

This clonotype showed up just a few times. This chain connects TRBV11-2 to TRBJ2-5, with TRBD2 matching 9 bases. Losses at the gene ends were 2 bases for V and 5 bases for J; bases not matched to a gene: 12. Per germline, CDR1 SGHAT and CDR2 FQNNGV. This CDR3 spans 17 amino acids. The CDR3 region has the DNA TGTGCCAGCAGCTTACGACTAGCGGTTCCCTCGGGGGAGACCCAGTACTTC. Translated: CASSLRLAVPSGETQYF.

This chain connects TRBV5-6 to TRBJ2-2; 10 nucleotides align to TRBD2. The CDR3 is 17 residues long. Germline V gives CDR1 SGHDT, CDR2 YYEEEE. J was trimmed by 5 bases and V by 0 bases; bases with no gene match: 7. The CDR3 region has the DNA TGTGCCAGCAGCTTGGCGGCTAGCGGGAGAGGGACCGGGGAGCTGTTTTTT. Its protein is CASSLAASGRGTGELFF.